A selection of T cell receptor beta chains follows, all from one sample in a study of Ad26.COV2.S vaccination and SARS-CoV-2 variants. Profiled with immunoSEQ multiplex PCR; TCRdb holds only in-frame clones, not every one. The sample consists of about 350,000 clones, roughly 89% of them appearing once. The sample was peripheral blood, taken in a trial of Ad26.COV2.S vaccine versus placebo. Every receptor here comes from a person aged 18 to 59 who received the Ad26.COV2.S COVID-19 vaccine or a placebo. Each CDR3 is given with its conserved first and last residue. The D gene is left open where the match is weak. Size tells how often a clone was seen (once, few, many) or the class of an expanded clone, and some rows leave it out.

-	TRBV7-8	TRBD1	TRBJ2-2	CASSPDRVSTGELFF	TGTGCCAGCAGCCCGGACAGGGTATCCACCGGGGAGCTGTTTTTT
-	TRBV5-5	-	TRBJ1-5	CASSPDRGDQPQHF	TGTGCCAGCAGCCCGGACAGAGGAGACCAGCCCCAGCATTTT
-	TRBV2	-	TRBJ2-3	CASESSLFTDTQYF	TGTGCCAGCGAGTCAAGTCTTTTCACAGATACGCAGTATTTT
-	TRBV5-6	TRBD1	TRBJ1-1	CASSLGTGLAEAFF	TGTGCCAGCAGCTTGGGGACAGGGTTAGCTGAAGCTTTCTTT
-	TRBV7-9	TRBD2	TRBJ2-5	CASSLGTSGSWETQYF	TGTGCCAGCAGCTTAGGGACTAGCGGGAGTTGGGAGACCCAGTACTTC
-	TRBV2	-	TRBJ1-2	CASSEGQRGNYGYTF	TGTGCCAGCAGCGAGGGGCAGCGGGGTAACTATGGCTACACCTTC
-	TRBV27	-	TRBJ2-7	CASSPDRPDYEQYF	TGTGCCAGCAGTCCCGACAGGCCGGACTACGAGCAGTACTTC
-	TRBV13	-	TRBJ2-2	CASSNRKNTGELFF	TGTGCCAGCAGCAACCGCAAGAACACCGGGGAGCTGTTTTTT
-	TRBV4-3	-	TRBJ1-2	CASSPRMTANYGYTF	TGCGCCAGCAGCCCGCGGATGACAGCTAACTATGGCTACACCTTC
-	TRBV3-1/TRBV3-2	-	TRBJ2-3	CASSQGRGGDTQYF	TGTGCCAGCAGCCAGGGCAGGGGGGGAGATACGCAGTATTTT
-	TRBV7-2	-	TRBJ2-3	CASSLEFADTQYF	TGTGCCAGCAGCTTAGAGTTCGCAGATACGCAGTATTTT
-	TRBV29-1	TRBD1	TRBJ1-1	CSVHRDRDKAFF	TGCAGCGTGCACCGGGACAGAGATAAAGCTTTCTTT
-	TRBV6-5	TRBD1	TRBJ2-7	CASSYSRDRGYEQYF	TGTGCCAGCAGTTACTCGAGGGACAGGGGCTACGAGCAGTACTTC
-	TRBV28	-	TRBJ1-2	CASSLGGQGDAGYTF	TGTGCCAGCAGTTTAGGAGGGCAGGGTGATGCTGGCTACACCTTC
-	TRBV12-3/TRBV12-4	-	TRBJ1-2	CASRPTGRYGYTF	TGTGCCAGCAGACCGACAGGCCGCTATGGCTACACCTTC
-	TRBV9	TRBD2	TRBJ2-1	CASSVAGLAGFEQFF	TGTGCCAGCAGCGTAGCGGGGCTAGCGGGATTTGAGCAGTTCTTC
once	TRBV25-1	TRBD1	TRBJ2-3	CASRSTGGHDTQYF	TGTGCCAGCAGGTCTACAGGGGGCCACGATACGCAGTATTTT
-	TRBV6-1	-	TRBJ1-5	CASSEAGGSNQPQHF	TGTGCCAGCAGTGAAGCAGGGGGGAGCAATCAGCCCCAGCATTTT
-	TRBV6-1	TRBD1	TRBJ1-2	CASSEVPGGLYGYTF	TGTGCCAGCAGTGAAGTGCCAGGGGGCCTCTATGGCTACACCTTC
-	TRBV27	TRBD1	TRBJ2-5	CASSLSGQGSTQYF	TGTGCCAGCAGTTTATCGGGACAGGGGTCGACCCAGTACTTC
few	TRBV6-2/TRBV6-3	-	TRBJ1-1	CASSYSSTSVVNTEAFF	TGTGCCAGCAGTTACTCGTCAACCTCCGTCGTGAACACTGAAGCTTTCTTT
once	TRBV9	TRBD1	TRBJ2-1	CASSASPGTDNEQFF	TGTGCCAGCAGCGCGAGTCCCGGGACAGACAATGAGCAGTTCTTC
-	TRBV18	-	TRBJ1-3	CASSPRGIGNTIYF	TGTGCCAGCTCACCACGGGGAATTGGAAACACCATATATTTT
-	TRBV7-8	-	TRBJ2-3	CASSKRIGPLGTDTQYF	TGTGCCAGCAGCAAAAGAATCGGTCCGTTAGGGACAGATACGCAGTATTTT
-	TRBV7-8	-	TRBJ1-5	CASSYQAYQPQHF	TGTGCCAGCAGCTACCAGGCCTATCAGCCCCAGCATTTT
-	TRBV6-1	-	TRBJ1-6	CASSDPRANSPLHF	TGTGCCAGCAGTGATCCCCGGGCTAATTCACCCCTCCACTTT